This T cell receptor beta chain emerged from a study of patients and donors after allogeneic stem cell transplantation. TCRdb itself ran the RT-PCR reads through MiXCR, one entry per CDR3 protein. The data show approximately 430,000 distinct CDR3 sequences, roughly 17% seen once. This CDR3 has 16 residues. Germline V gives CDR1 LNHDA, CDR2 SQIVND (reference sequence). V shed 0 bases, J shed 3 bases, and the junction held 7 bases outside the gene matches. This clonotype was seen only a few times. The source material was blood, either unsorted or a sorted T cell fraction (not recorded which). The clonotype was recovered from a human donor who was either an allogeneic HSCT recipient or a stem cell or donor lymphocyte infusion donor (not recorded which). It is not recorded whose cells these are; they may come from a transplant donor. The chain joins TRBV19 to TRBJ2-7; the match to TRBD2 covers 8 bases. The chain's CDR3 is CASSIELAGGNYEQYF. In nucleotides, the CDR3 is TGTGCCAGTAGTATAGAACTGGCGGGAGGCAACTACGAGCAGTACTTC.